This T cell receptor beta chain is from a study of T cell repertoires in cytomegalovirus infection. Study as a whole: Indications of both CMV infection and matching HLA type were provided by public TCR beta signatures.

One entry per CDR3 protein results from TCRdb running MiXCR on the reads. The sample comprises 650,000 to 900,000 distinct CDR3 sequences, about 29% of which are singletons, and about 12% rests with the top ten. Comments on this clonotype: The antigen is undetermined.

The germline V gene encodes CDR1 MDHEN and CDR2 SYDVKM. Deletions cut 7 bases from V and 6 bases from J, with 9 bases between. This CDR3 has 11 amino acids. Study-wide results and caveats: Cumulated frequencies of public TCR beta families served to identify carriers of CMV plus the relevant HLA. Ex vivo, HLA-C-restricted CMV-specific TCR beta clonotypes prevailed over the rest of the response.

This TCR was sampled from a human donor in good health (CMV status not recorded). Some clones in this sample may be carry-over from other donors' samples. This specimen consisted of cultured CD8+ T cells from PBMCs, obtained from culture after CMV antigen stimulation. The rearrangement links TRBV28 to TRBJ1-2; the D is unclear. CDR3 sequence (DNA): TGTGCCAGCAACTTTAGGGATGGCTACACCTTC. It is translated as CASNFRDGYTF.